One T cell receptor beta chain is described in this entry. The CDR3 is 16 residues long. V was clipped by 3 bases and J by 2 bases, with 14 bases between them. CDR1 is SGDLS, CDR2 YYNGEE, per germline. This sample was taken from a study of shared clonotypes between healthy human individuals. In the study overall: In total, the donors were two women and a few men aged 18 to 49.

The table came from immunoSEQ multiplex PCR; TCRdb's copy has only in-frame clones and leaves some out. Seen here are more than 1.2 million clones, about 98.5% observed once, and the top ten hold 0.36%. V and J are TRBV9 and TRBJ2-2; D unresolved. This TCR came from a man younger than 40 in good health. The sequenced material came from naive CD4+ T cells sorted from blood. The subset: CD45RA+ positively selected. CDR3 nucleotides: TGTGCCAGCAGCGAAACCGCGTACCTTAACACCGGGGAGCTGTTTTTT. It codes for CASSETAYLNTGELFF.